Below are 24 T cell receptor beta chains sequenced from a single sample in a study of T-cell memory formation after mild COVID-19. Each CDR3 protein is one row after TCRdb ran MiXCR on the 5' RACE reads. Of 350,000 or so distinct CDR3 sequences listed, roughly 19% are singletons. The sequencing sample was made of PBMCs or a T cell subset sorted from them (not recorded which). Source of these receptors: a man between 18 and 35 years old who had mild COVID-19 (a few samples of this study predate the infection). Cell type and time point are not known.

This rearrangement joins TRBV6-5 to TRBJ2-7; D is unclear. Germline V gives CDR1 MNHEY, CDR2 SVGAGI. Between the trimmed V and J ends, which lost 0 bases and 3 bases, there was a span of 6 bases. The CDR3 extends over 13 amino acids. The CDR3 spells CASSYSMGYEQYF. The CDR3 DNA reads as TGTGCCAGCAGTTACTCGATGGGCTACGAGCAGTACTTC.

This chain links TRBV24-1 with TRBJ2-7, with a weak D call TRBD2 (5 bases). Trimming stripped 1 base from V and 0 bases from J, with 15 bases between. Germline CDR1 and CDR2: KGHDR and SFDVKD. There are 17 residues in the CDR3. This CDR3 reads CATSDFTRERFSYEQYV. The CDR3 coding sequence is TGTGCCACCAGTGATTTTACGAGGGAGAGGTTCTCCTACGAGCAGTACGTC.

CDR3 DNA: TGTGCCAGCAGCCCCTATCCTAGCGGGGGGGCCTTATATACGCAGTATTTT. Protein sequence: CASSPYPSGGALYTQYF. The chain couples TRBV11-2 to TRBJ2-3; TRBD2 aligns across 12 bases. In germline, CDR1 is SGHAT, CDR2 FQNNGV. CDR3 length equals 17 residues. The V and J ends lost 5 bases and 7 bases, in that order; junction bases with no gene match: 13.

This chain's CDR3 is CASSRTGTGGYEQYF. DNA of the CDR3: TGTGCCAGCAGTCGTACCGGGACAGGGGGTTACGAGCAGTACTTC. This sequence joins TRBV12-3 or TRBV12-4 and TRBJ2-7; 11 nucleotides match TRBD1. The CDR3 consists of 15 residues. V was pared by 5 bases and J by 4 bases, with 7 bases of the junction left unmatched.

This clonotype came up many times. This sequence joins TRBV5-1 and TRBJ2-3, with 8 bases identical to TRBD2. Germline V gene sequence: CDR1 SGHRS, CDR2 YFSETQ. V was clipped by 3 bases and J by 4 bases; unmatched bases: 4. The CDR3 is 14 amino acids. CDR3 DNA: TGCGCCAGCAGCTCCGGGGGGGCCTCAGATACGCAGTATTTT. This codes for CASSSGGASDTQYF.

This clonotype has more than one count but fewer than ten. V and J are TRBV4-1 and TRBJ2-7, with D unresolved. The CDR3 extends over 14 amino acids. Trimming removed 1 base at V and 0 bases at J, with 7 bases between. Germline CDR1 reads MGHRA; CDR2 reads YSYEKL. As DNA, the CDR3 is TGCGCCAGCAGCCAAGTGATCCACTCCTACGAGCAGTACTTC. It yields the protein CASSQVIHSYEQYF.

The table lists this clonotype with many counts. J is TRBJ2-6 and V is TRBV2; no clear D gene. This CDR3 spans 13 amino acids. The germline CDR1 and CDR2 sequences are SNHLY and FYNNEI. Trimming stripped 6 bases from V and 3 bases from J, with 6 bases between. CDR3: CASRNLGANVLTF. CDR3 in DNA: TGTGCCAGCAGGAATCTTGGGGCCAACGTCCTGACTTTC.

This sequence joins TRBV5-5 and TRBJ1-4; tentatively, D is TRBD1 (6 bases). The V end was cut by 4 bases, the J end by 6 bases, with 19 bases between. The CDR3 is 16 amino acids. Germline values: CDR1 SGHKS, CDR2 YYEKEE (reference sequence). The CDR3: CASSPSGAGWDEKLFF. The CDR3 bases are TGTGCCAGCAGCCCGTCGGGGGCAGGTTGGGATGAAAAACTGTTTTTT.

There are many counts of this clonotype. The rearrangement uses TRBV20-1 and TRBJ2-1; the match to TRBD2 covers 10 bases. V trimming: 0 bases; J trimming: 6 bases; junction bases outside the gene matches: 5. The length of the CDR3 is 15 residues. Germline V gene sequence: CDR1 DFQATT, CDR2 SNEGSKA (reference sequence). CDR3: CSARDQSGGANEQFF. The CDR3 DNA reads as TGCAGTGCTAGAGATCAGAGCGGGGGGGCCAATGAGCAGTTCTTC.

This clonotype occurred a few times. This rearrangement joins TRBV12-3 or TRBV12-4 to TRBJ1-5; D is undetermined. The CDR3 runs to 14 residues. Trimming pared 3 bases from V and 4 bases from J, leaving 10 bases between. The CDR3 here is CASSFQGENQPQHF. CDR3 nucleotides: TGTGCCAGCAGTTTTCAAGGAGAAAATCAGCCCCAGCATTTT.

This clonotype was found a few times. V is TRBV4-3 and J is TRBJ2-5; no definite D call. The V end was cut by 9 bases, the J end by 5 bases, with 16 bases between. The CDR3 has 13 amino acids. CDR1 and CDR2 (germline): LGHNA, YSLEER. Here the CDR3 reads CARWPPGFETQYF. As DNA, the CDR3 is TGCGCCAGATGGCCCCCGGGTTTTGAGACCCAGTACTTC.

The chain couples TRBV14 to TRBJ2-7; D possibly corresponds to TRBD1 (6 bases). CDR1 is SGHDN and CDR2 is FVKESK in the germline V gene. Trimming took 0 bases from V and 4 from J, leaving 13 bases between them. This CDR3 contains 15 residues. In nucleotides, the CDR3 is TGTGCCAGCAGCCAAGACTTCGACAGGAGATACGAGCAGTACTTC. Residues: CASSQDFDRRYEQYF.

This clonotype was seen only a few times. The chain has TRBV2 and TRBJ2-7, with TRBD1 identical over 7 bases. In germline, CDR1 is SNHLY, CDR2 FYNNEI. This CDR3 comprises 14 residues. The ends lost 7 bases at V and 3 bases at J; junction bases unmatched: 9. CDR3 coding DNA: TGTGCCAGCACAGAGACCGGGACAGTCTACGAGCAGTACGTC. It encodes CASTETGTVYEQYV.

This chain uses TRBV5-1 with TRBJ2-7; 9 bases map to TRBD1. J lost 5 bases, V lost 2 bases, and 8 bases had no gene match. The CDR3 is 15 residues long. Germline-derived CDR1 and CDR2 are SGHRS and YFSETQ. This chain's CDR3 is CASSLIEQGANEQYF. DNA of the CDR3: TGCGCCAGCAGCTTAATAGAACAGGGGGCCAACGAGCAGTACTTC.

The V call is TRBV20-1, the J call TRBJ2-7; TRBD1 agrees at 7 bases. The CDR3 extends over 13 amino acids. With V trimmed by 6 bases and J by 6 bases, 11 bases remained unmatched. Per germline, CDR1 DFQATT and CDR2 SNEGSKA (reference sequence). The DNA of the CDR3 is TGCAGTGCCACGAGACAGGGCCTCGTCGAGCAGTACGTC. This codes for CSATRQGLVEQYV.

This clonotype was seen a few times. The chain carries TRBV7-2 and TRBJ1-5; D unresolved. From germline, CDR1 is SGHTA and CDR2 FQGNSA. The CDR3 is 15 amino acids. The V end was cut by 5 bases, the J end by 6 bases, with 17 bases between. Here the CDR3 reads CASSATGGDGQPQHF. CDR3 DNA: TGTGCCAGCAGCGCTACTGGCGGGGATGGTCAGCCCCAGCATTTT.

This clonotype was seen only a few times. The CDR3: CASSQDNGAGNQPQHF. For the CDR3, the DNA is TGCGCCAGCAGCCAAGATAACGGGGCTGGCAATCAGCCCCAGCATTTT. The V and J genes are TRBV4-1 and TRBJ1-5; tentative D call: TRBD1 (5 bases). The CDR3 has 16 amino acids. V was cut by 0 bases and J by 2 bases, with 11 bases left in between. Germline V gene sequence: CDR1 MGHRA, CDR2 YSYEKL.

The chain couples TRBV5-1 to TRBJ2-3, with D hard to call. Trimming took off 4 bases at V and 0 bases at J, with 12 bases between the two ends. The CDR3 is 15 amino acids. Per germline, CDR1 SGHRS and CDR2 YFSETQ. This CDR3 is CASSTLRPSTDTQYF. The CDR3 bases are TGCGCCAGCAGCACCCTCCGTCCTAGCACAGATACGCAGTATTTT. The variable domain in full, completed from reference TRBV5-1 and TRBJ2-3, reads KAGVTQTPRYLIKTRGQQVTLSCSPISGHRSVSWYQQTPGQGLQFLFEYFSETQRNKGNFPGRFSGRQFSNSRSEMNVSTLELGDSALYLCASSTLRPSTDTQYFGPGTRLTVL.

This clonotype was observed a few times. DNA of the CDR3: TGTGCCAGCAGTTTAGGACAGGTCTTGGGTCCTGGCATATATTTT. This sequence encodes CASSLGQVLGPGIYF. The V gene is TRBV12-3 or TRBV12-4, the J gene TRBJ1-3; possibly TRBD1 for D (6 bases). The length of the CDR3 is 15 residues. V lost 1 base to trimming and J lost 12 bases, with 19 bases between them.

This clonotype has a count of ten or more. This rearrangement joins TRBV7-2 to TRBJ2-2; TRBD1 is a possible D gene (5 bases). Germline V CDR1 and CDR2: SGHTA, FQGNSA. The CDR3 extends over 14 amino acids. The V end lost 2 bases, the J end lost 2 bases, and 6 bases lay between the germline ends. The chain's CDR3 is CASSLQGNTGELFF. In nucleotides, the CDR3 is TGTGCCAGCAGCTTACAGGGAAACACCGGGGAGCTGTTTTTT.

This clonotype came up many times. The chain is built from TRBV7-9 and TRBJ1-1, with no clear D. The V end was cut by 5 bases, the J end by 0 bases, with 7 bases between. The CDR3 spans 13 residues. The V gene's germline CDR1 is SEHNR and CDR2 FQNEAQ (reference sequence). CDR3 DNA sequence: TGTGCCAGCAGCCGAGGGCTGAACACTGAAGCTTTCTTT. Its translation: CASSRGLNTEAFF.

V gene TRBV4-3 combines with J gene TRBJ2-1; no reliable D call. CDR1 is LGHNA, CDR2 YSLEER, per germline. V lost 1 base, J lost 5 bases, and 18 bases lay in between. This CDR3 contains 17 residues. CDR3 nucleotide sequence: TGCGCCAGCAGCCAAGGGGTAGACTTCGATATACACAATGAGCAGTTCTTC. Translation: CASSQGVDFDIHNEQFF.

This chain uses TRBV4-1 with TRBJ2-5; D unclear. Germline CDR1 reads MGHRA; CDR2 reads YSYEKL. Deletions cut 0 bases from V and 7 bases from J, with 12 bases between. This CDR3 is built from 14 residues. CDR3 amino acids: CASSQEVLLMTQYF. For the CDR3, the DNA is TGCGCCAGCAGCCAAGAGGTCCTACTAATGACCCAGTACTTC.

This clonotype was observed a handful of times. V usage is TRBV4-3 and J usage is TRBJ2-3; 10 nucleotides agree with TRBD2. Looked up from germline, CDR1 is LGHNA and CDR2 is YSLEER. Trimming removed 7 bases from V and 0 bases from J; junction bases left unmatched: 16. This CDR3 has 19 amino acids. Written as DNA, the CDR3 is TGCGCCAGCACTAATAGAAAGGCTAGCGGGGGCCCCAGCACAGATACGCAGTATTTT. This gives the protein CASTNRKASGGPSTDTQYF.